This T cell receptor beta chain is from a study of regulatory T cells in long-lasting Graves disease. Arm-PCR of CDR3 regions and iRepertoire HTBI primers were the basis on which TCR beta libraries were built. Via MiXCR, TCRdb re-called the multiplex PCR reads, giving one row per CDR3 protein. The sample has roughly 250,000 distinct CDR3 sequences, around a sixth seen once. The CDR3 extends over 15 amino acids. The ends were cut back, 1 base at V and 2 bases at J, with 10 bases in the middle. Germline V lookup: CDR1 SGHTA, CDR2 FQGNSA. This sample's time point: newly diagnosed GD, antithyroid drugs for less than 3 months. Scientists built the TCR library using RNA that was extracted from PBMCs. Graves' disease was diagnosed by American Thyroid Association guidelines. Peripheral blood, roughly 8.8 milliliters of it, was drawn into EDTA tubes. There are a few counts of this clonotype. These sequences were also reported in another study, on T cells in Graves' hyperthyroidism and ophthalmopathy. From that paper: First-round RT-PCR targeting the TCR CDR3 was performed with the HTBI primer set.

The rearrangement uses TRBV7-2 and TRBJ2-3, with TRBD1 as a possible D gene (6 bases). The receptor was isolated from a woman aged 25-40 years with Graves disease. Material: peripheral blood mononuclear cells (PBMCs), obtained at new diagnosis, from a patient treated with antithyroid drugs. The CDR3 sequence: CASSLGDTHTDTQYF. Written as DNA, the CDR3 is TGTGCCAGCAGCTTAGGGGACACCCACACAGATACGCAGTATTTT.